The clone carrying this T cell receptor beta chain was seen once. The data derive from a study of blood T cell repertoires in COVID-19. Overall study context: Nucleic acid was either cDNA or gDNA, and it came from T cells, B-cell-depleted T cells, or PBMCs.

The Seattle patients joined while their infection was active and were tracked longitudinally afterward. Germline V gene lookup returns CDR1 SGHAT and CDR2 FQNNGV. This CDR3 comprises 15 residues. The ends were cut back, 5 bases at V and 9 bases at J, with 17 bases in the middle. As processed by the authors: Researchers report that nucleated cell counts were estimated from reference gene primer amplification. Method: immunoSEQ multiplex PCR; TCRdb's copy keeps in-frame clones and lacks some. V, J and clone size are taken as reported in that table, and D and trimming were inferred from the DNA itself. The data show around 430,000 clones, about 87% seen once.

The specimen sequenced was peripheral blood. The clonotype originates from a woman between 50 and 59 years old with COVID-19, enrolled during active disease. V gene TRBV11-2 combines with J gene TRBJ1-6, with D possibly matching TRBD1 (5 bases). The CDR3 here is CASSRDSTQGSPLHF. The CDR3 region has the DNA TGTGCCAGCAGCCGAGACAGTACCCAAGGTTCACCCCTCCACTTT. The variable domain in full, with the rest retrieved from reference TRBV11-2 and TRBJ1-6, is EAGVAQSPRYKIIEKRQSVAFWCNPISGHATLYWYQQILGQGPKLLIQFQNNGVVDDSQLPKDRFSAERLKGVDSTLKIQPAKLEDSAVYLCASSRDSTQGSPLHFGNGTRLTVT.